Following are 32 T cell receptor beta chains from one sample sequenced in a study of lung T cells in sarcoidosis with Löfgren's syndrome (dated by TCRdb to the late 2010s). Sequencing was performed on an Illumina MiSeq. TCRdb reran the public reads through fastp at Q25 and MiXCR, keeping productive beta chains. Each CDR3 protein gets just one entry, which takes the most common genes and DNA from the rows behind it. Recorded for this sample are 8,500 to 9,500 distinct CDR3 sequences; around 21% of them occurred a single time. Around 23% of the sample is held by the ten biggest clonotypes. Sequenced input: CD4+ T cells from bronchoalveolar lavage fluid. Receptor source: a human donor with sarcoidosis (Löfgren's syndrome or another form), or a control subject (not recorded which).

Judged by abundance, this clonotype is medium-sized. DNA of the CDR3: TGTGCCAGCAGTTTTGGACAGGGCGGTGAAGCTTTCTTT. It yields the protein CASSFGQGGEAFF. The chain is built from TRBV7-2 and TRBJ1-1; 8 bases line up with TRBD1. V lost 6 bases and J lost 7; bases outside the gene matches: 7. This CDR3 has 13 residues. Germline-derived CDR1 and CDR2 are SGHTA and FQGNSA.

Concerning this clonotype: This may be a read error: a much more frequent sequence differs by one nucleotide. The V call is TRBV20-1, the J call TRBJ1-5; D possibly corresponds to TRBD1 (6 bases). CDR3 length: 14 amino acids. Germline CDR1 reads DFQATT; CDR2 reads SNEGSKA (reference sequence). The CDR3 nucleotides are TGCGGTGCTATTAACAGGGACCCCAATCAGCCCCAGCATTTT. Its protein product is CGAINRDPNQPQHF.

About this clonotype: A much larger clone lies one base from this, so it may be a read error. This rearrangement joins TRBV28 to TRBJ2-1, with D tentatively TRBD1 or TRBD2 (5 bases each). This CDR3 is built from 13 residues. Trimming shortened V by 11 bases and J by 8 bases, and 19 bases separated the two germline ends. CDR1 is MDHEN and CDR2 is SYDVKM in the germline V gene. The CDR3, as DNA: TGTGCCGGCGGTGAGGGTGACAGCGATGAGCAGTTCTTC. Translated, it gives CAGGEGDSDEQFF. Full variable domain (outside the CDR3, taken from reference TRBV28 and TRBJ2-1): DVKVTQSSRYLVKRTGEKVFLECVQDMDHENMFWYRQDPGLGLRLIYFSYDVKMKEKGDIPEGYSVSREKKERFSLILESASTNQTSMYLCAGGEGDSDEQFFGPGTRLTVL.

By share, this clonotype ranks as medium-sized. The chain uses TRBV20-1 and TRBJ1-4; TRBD1 matches at 8 bases. Germline trimming cut 1 base from V and 17 bases from J; bases unmatched to any gene: 15. The CDR3 length is 14 residues. Germline lookup yields CDR1 DFQATT and CDR2 SNEGSKA (reference sequence). CDR3 nucleotides: TGCAGTGCTAGAGGTGGACAGGGCCATATCCCCATCTTTTTT. Protein sequence: CSARGGQGHIPIFF.

This clonotype qualifies as medium-sized. The chain links TRBV6-1 to TRBJ1-1; tentatively, D is TRBD1 (5 bases). Per the germline V gene, CDR1 is MNHNS and CDR2 is SASEGT. V was cut by 6 bases and J by 1 base, with 9 bases left in between. The CDR3 runs 13 residues. The CDR3 loop reads CASRGVGNTEAFF. CDR3 nucleotide sequence: TGTGCCAGCAGAGGGGTAGGGAACACTGAAGCTTTCTTT.

The chain couples TRBV19 to TRBJ2-6; TRBD2 agrees at 7 bases. Per the germline V gene, CDR1 is LNHDA and CDR2 is SQIVND (reference sequence). J lost 0 bases, V lost 6 bases, and 5 bases had no gene match. There are 16 residues in the CDR3. The CDR3 loop reads CASRPGGSSGANVLTF. CDR3 nucleotide sequence: TGTGCCAGTAGACCAGGCGGGAGCTCTGGGGCCAACGTCCTGACTTTC.

The chain has TRBV3-1 and TRBJ2-7, with D possibly being TRBD2 (5 bases). Germline values: CDR1 LGHDT, CDR2 YNNKEL (reference sequence). V lost 4 bases and J lost 9, with 13 bases in between. The CDR3 length is 12 residues. In nucleotides, the CDR3 is TGTGCCAGCAGCCCTGGTGAGGGTTTGCAGTACTTC. Translated: CASSPGEGLQYF.

The CDR3 DNA reads as TGTGCCAGCAGCGTAGCTGACGGTAGTAATGAAAAACTGTTTTTT. Amino acid sequence: CASSVADGSNEKLFF. The genes are TRBV9 and TRBJ1-4; D is ambiguous. Deletions cut 0 bases from V and 4 bases from J, with 10 bases between. Germline V gives CDR1 SGDLS, CDR2 YYNGEE. This CDR3 has 15 residues.

At least ten counts were recorded for this clonotype. This chain joins TRBV15 and TRBJ2-7; D might be TRBD1 or TRBD2, each matching 5 bases. Germline V gives CDR1 LNHNV, CDR2 YYDKDF (reference sequence). V dropped 0 bases and J dropped 3 bases, with 9 bases sitting between them. This CDR3 comprises 14 residues. The CDR3 sequence is CATSRDRGSYEQYF. The CDR3 nucleotides are TGTGCCACCAGCAGAGATCGGGGCAGCTACGAGCAGTACTTC.

This clonotype showed up many times. The chain links TRBV19 to TRBJ1-1; 7 positions match TRBD1. CDR1 LNHDA and CDR2 SQIVND come from the germline V gene (reference sequence). The ends lost 7 bases at V and 0 bases at J; junction bases unmatched: 11. CDR3 length equals 16 residues. For the CDR3, the DNA is TGTGCCAGTACCACCCCGGACAGGAGCATGAACACTGAAGCTTTCTTT. Amino acid sequence: CASTTPDRSMNTEAFF.

Ten or more counts support this clonotype. The chain has TRBV24-1 and TRBJ2-7; D call uncertain. CDR3 length: 15 amino acids. Trimming shortened V by 2 bases and J by 2 bases, and 12 bases separated the two germline ends. Germline lookup yields CDR1 KGHDR and CDR2 SFDVKD. DNA of the CDR3: TGTGCCACCAGTGATTCGACCAGATTCACCTACGAGCAGTACTTC. This gives the protein CATSDSTRFTYEQYF.

About this clonotype: This may arise from a read error, as a much more abundant clone is one base away. The chain couples TRBV5-4 to TRBJ2-3; 7 positions agree with TRBD1. The CDR3 has 15 residues. Germline CDR1 is SGHNT and CDR2 is YYREEE (reference sequence). With V trimmed by 4 bases and J by 4 bases, 9 bases remained unmatched. CDR3 sequence (DNA): TGTGCCAGCAGCCGGCAAGGGGGCGCACCAGATACGCAGTATTTT. It encodes CASSRQGGAPDTQYF.

This clonotype is large by share. The chain couples TRBV5-1 to TRBJ1-1; 9 bases are shared with TRBD1. Per germline, CDR1 SGHRS and CDR2 YFSETQ. J gave up 4 bases and V 4 bases, and 5 bases lay outside the gene matches. This CDR3 region has 14 residues. CDR3 nucleotides: TGCGCCAGCAGCCCGGACAGGGGCAGCACTGAAGCTTTCTTT. Protein product: CASSPDRGSTEAFF.

This clonotype has at least ten counts. V usage is TRBV19 and J usage is TRBJ1-5, with D perhaps TRBD1 (6 bases). Trimming left V 5 bases short and J 7 bases short, with 15 bases between. Germline V CDR1 and CDR2: LNHDA, SQIVND (reference sequence). This CDR3 is 14 amino acids long. CDR3 region: CASSGGRGKQPQHF. The CDR3 DNA reads TGTGCCAGTAGTGGTGGCAGGGGAAAACAGCCCCAGCATTTT.

This chain connects TRBV5-6 to TRBJ2-2; D call uncertain. This CDR3 region has 16 residues. Germline assignment: CDR1 SGHDT and CDR2 YYEEEE. Trimming took off 4 bases at V and 2 bases at J, with 15 bases between the two ends. CDR3 sequence reads: CASSIGGRPNTGELFF. The CDR3, as DNA: TGTGCCAGCAGCATAGGCGGCAGACCAAACACCGGGGAGCTGTTTTTT.

Relative to its sample, this clonotype is medium-sized. The J gene is TRBJ1-5, the V gene TRBV28, with no clear D. Trimming left V 7 bases short and J 4 bases short, with 5 bases between. CDR1 and CDR2 from the germline V gene are MDHEN and SYDVKM. The CDR3 spans 11 residues. The CDR3 sequence is CASTANQPQHF. The CDR3 DNA follows: TGTGCCAGCACCGCTAATCAGCCCCAGCATTTT.

As for this clonotype: A much larger clonotype is one base distant, so this may be a read error. CDR3 DNA: TGTGCCAGCAGCTTAGGAGGGGGCGGTGAAGCTTTCTTT. The encoded protein is CASSLGGGGEAFF. This chain connects TRBV7-2 to TRBJ1-1; 7 bases are shared with TRBD1. The junction had 3 bases not matched to a gene; V was cut back by 1 base and J by 7 bases. This CDR3 has 13 residues. Germline lookup yields CDR1 SGHTA and CDR2 FQGNSA.

V and J are TRBV30 and TRBJ1-6; D is ambiguous. V lost 1 base and J 7 bases, leaving 5 bases between the germline ends. Germline lookup yields CDR1 GTSNPN and CDR2 SVGIG (reference sequence). There are 12 residues in the CDR3. CDR3 DNA: TGTGCCTGGAGTGGCACCAATTCACCCCTCCACTTT. It translates to CAWSGTNSPLHF. Variable domain in full (rest from reference TRBV30 and TRBJ1-6): SQTIHQWPATLVQPVGSPLSLECTVEGTSNPNLYWYRQAAGRGLQLLFYSVGIGQISSEVPQNLSASRPQDRQFILSSKKLLLSDSGFYLCAWSGTNSPLHFGNGTRLTVT.

In the case of this clonotype: Possible read error: a much larger clone is one base away. The chain joins TRBV20-1 to TRBJ2-1; D remains ambiguous. CDR1 is DFQATT, CDR2 SNEGSKA, per germline (reference sequence). This CDR3 spans 14 amino acids. CDR3: CSASVRYSYNERFF. The CDR3 region has the DNA TGCAGTGCTAGCGTCAGGTACTCCTACAATGAGCGGTTCTTC.

The J gene is TRBJ1-1, the V gene TRBV12-3 or TRBV12-4, with a weak D call TRBD1 (5 bases). The CDR3 is 14 residues long. V lost 8 bases and J lost 3, with 16 bases in between. CDR3 in amino acids: CASDPSGGDTEAFF. The CDR3 coding sequence is TGTGCCAGCGATCCCAGCGGGGGAGACACTGAAGCTTTCTTT.

As to this clonotype: Since a much larger clone is just one base distant, this may be a read error. The gene calls are TRBV4-2 and TRBJ2-2; no firm D call. Germline V gives CDR1 LGHNA, CDR2 YNFKEQ. The CDR3 is 16 amino acids. The CDR3 protein is CAGSQDRGSNTGELFF. CDR3 sequence (DNA): TGTGCCGGCAGCCAAGATAGAGGATCGAACACCGGGGAGCTGTTTTTT.

The J gene is TRBJ2-5, the V gene TRBV3-1; D may be TRBD1 (5 bases). Between the trimmed V and J ends, which lost 2 bases and 5 bases, there was a span of 15 bases. This CDR3 spans 15 amino acids. The germline V gene encodes CDR1 LGHDT and CDR2 YNNKEL (reference sequence). Here the CDR3 DNA reads TGTGCCAGCAGCCAAATGGGGCACTCGACGGAGACCCAGTACTTC. Translation gives CASSQMGHSTETQYF.

This clonotype was seen more than once but under ten times. V usage is TRBV3-1 and J usage is TRBJ2-1; a possible D gene is TRBD2 (5 bases). Trimming took 4 bases from V and 9 from J, leaving 13 bases between them. This CDR3 is built from 13 residues. Germline V CDR1 and CDR2: LGHDT, YNNKEL (reference sequence). The CDR3 bases are TGTGCCAGCAGCCCGCGAGGGCGCGCTGAGCAGTTCTTC. This codes for CASSPRGRAEQFF.

This chain connects TRBV6-1 to TRBJ1-5; the D gene is possibly TRBD1 (5 bases). V gave up 3 bases and J gave up 0 bases, with 9 bases separating them. Looked up from germline, CDR1 is MNHNS and CDR2 is SASEGT. CDR3 length: 15 residues. The CDR3 sequence: CASSDQGDSNQPQHF. The CDR3 coding sequence is TGTGCCAGCAGTGACCAAGGGGATAGCAATCAGCCCCAGCATTTT.

The chain couples TRBV11-2 to TRBJ2-5; D is possibly TRBD2 (7 bases). V was shortened by 5 bases and J by 1 base, with 14 bases between the two germline ends. The length of the CDR3 is 15 residues. Germline V gives CDR1 SGHAT, CDR2 FQNNGV. The CDR3 loop reads CASSERGAFQETQYF. CDR3 sequence (DNA): TGTGCCAGCAGCGAACGGGGGGCCTTCCAAGAGACCCAGTACTTC.

Ten or more counts support this clonotype. The gene calls are TRBV4-1 and TRBJ2-7, with D tentatively TRBD1 (6 bases). Germline CDR1 and CDR2: MGHRA and YSYEKL. V was trimmed by 0 bases and J by 2 bases, leaving 8 bases between them. The CDR3 sequence is 14 residues long. The chain's CDR3 is CASSQETGTYEQYF. DNA for the CDR3: TGCGCCAGCAGCCAAGAGACAGGAACCTACGAGCAGTACTTC.

Many counts were recorded for this clonotype. CDR3 sequence reads: CSATDRANSPLHF. CDR3 DNA sequence: TGCAGTGCTACCGACAGGGCGAATTCACCCCTCCACTTT. The chain links TRBV20-1 to TRBJ1-6, with TRBD1 matching over 7 bases. The trim removed 4 bases at V and 7 bases at J, leaving 4 bases unmatched. Germline V gene sequence: CDR1 DFQATT, CDR2 SNEGSKA (reference sequence). The CDR3 has 13 residues.

Worth noting for this clonotype: One base away lies a much larger clone, so this may be a sequencing read error. The genes are TRBV6-1 and TRBJ2-3, with TRBD2 as a possible D gene (6 bases). Germline assignment: CDR1 MNHNS and CDR2 SASEGT. The length of the CDR3 is 14 residues. CDR3 sequence reads: CVSLRPGGADTQYF. CDR3 sequence (DNA): TGTGTCAGCCTCCGCCCAGGAGGGGCAGATACGCAGTATTTT.

Details on this clonotype: This may be a read error: a much more frequent sequence differs by one nucleotide. The V gene is TRBV20-1, the J gene TRBJ1-6, with unresolved D. The CDR3 totals 13 residues. Per germline, CDR1 DFQATT and CDR2 SNEGSKA (reference sequence). V was clipped by 2 bases and J by 8 bases, with 10 bases between them. In nucleotides, the CDR3 is TGCAGTGCTAGAAGTACGGGAGATTCACCCCTCCACTTT. Its translation: CSARSTGDSPLHF.

This clonotype has at least ten counts. The genes are TRBV2 and TRBJ2-4; TRBD1 agrees at 9 bases. CDR1 is SNHLY, CDR2 FYNNEI, per germline. The CDR3 contains 13 residues. V gave up 7 bases and J gave up 6 bases; unmatched junction bases: 4. The CDR3, as DNA: TGTGCCAGCAACCCGGGACAGGGAAACATTCAGTACTTC. Amino acid sequence: CASNPGQGNIQYF.

By share, this clonotype counts as medium-sized. The V gene is TRBV7-2, the J gene TRBJ1-1; D possibly corresponds to TRBD1 (6 bases). Per germline, CDR1 SGHTA and CDR2 FQGNSA. Deletions cut 5 bases from V and 7 bases from J, with 11 bases between. This CDR3 is 12 amino acids long. The CDR3 nucleotides are TGTGCCAGCAGCCTCACAGGGCGTGAAGCTTTCTTT. Protein: CASSLTGREAFF. The full variable domain, rest sourced from reference TRBV7-2 and TRBJ1-1, is GAGVSQSPSNKVTEKGKDVELRCDPISGHTALYWYRQSLGQGLEFLIYFQGNSAPDKSGLPSDRFSAERTGGSVSTLTIQRTQQEDSAVYLCASSLTGREAFFGQGTRLTVV.

The rearrangement links TRBV29-1 to TRBJ1-1, with 8 bases identical to TRBD1. The CDR3 has 10 amino acids. Germline-derived CDR1 and CDR2 are SQVTM and ANQGSEA. V was clipped by 6 bases and J by 11 bases; unmatched bases: 5. In DNA form, the CDR3 reads TGCAGCGTCTTGACAGGGGATGCTTTCTTT. This sequence encodes CSVLTGDAFF.